The 9 T cell receptor beta chains given below trace back to one sample, sequenced in a study of beta chain features in type 1 diabetes. Points from the study as a whole: All four CD4+ subsets of Type 1 diabetes patients contained TCRB CDR3s that were moderately but significantly shorter.

The antigens of these receptors remain unknown. Since all of the isolated RNA was reverse transcribed, expressed TCRB transcripts were what got sequenced. Only in-frame clones appear in the TCRdb table, and some are missing; sequencing was by immunoSEQ multiplex PCR. The data hold hundreds of thousands of clones, with over 11% observed a single time. Specimen: naive CD4+ T cells from blood. The receptors shown here come from a man aged 18 to 30 with type 1 diabetes.

A few counts support this clone. The chain employs TRBV6-5 and TRBJ1-5, with 7 bases aligning to TRBD1. Germline values: CDR1 MNHEY, CDR2 SVGAGI. With 6 bases clipped from V and 4 bases from J, the junction kept 9 bases outside the gene matches. This CDR3 comprises 15 residues. CDR3 sequence (DNA): TGTGCCAGCAGCGTTCTGGCAGGGGGTAATCAGCCCCAGCATTTT. Translated, it gives CASSVLAGGNQPQHF.

The chain combines TRBV7-2 with TRBJ2-3; D perhaps matches TRBD1 (5 bases). Per the germline V gene, CDR1 is SGHTA and CDR2 is FQGNSA. The CDR3 loop spans 13 amino acids. Trimming pared 4 bases from V and 7 bases from J, leaving 12 bases between. The CDR3 is CASSSRWGHTQYF. CDR3 bases: TGTGCCAGCAGCTCCCGATGGGGCCATACGCAGTATTTT.

This clone was counted between two and nine times. The chain has TRBV29-1 and TRBJ2-3; 8 bases are shared with TRBD2. The CDR3 spans 16 residues. The germline V gene encodes CDR1 SQVTM and CDR2 ANQGSEA. Trimming at V came to 5 bases and at J to 4 bases, leaving 14 bases not matched to a gene. The CDR3 bases are TGCAGCGTTTACACCTACTCCGCGGGGGGAGCAGATACGCAGTATTTT. Amino acid sequence: CSVYTYSAGGADTQYF.

This clone was found a few times. J is TRBJ1-5 and V is TRBV28; D gene ambiguous. V lost 4 bases, J lost 0 bases, and 7 bases lay in between. The germline V gene has CDR1 MDHEN and CDR2 SYDVKM. The CDR3 runs 14 residues. The CDR3 nucleotides are TGTGCCAGCAGTTGGGCGAATAGCAATCAGCCCCAGCATTTT. Encoded protein: CASSWANSNQPQHF.

The rearrangement uses TRBV29-1 and TRBJ2-7; D could derive from TRBD1 or TRBD2 (5 bases each). CDR3 length equals 12 residues. Germline CDR1 SQVTM, CDR2 ANQGSEA. Trimming left V 4 bases short and J 5 bases short, with 12 bases between. The CDR3 loop is CSVVRAGHEQYF. The CDR3 region has the DNA TGCAGCGTTGTGAGGGCAGGGCACGAGCAGTACTTC.

V gene TRBV28 combines with J gene TRBJ2-7; D might be TRBD1 or TRBD2, each matching 5 bases. CDR3 length: 12 residues. The V gene lost 7 bases and the J gene lost 6 bases, with 13 bases spanning the gap. Germline V lookup: CDR1 MDHEN, CDR2 SYDVKM. The CDR3, as DNA: TGTGCCAGCAATCTTCAGGGAGCCGAGCAGTACTTC. It encodes CASNLQGAEQYF.

V and J are TRBV27 and TRBJ1-1; possibly TRBD1 for D (5 bases). This CDR3 has 14 residues. The V end lost 6 bases, the J end lost 1 base, and 12 bases lay between the germline ends. The V gene's germline CDR1 is MNHEY and CDR2 SMNVEV (reference sequence). CDR3 DNA sequence: TGTGCCAGCAGCTCCGGGGCTAAGAACACTGAAGCTTTCTTT. Its translation is CASSSGAKNTEAFF.

There are a few counts of this clone. V is TRBV5-6 and J is TRBJ1-5; weak D call: TRBD1 (5 bases). This CDR3 spans 15 amino acids. Germline CDR1 reads SGHDT; CDR2 reads YYEEEE. Trimming pared 1 base from V and 5 bases from J, leaving 13 bases between. CDR3: CASSLSLGADQPQHF. The CDR3 nucleotides are TGTGCCAGCAGCTTGAGTCTAGGGGCAGATCAGCCCCAGCATTTT.

This clone was counted only a few times. The gene calls are TRBV7-6 and TRBJ2-6; D gene unclear. V lost 1 base and J 0 bases, leaving 10 bases between the germline ends. The V gene's germline CDR1 is SGHVS and CDR2 FNYEAQ. This CDR3 contains 17 residues. CDR3 in DNA: TGTGCCAGCAGCTTAGGAGCACCCTCCTCTGGGGCCAACGTCCTGACTTTC. As protein: CASSLGAPSSGANVLTF.